A single sample gave rise to the 20 T cell receptor beta chains below, sequenced in a study of blood T cell repertoires in COVID-19. Assay used: immunoSEQ multiplex PCR; TCRdb lists only in-frame clones, some missing. The sample contains some 170,000 clones, roughly 84% of which appear only once. The source material was PBMCs or T cells enriched from blood (not recorded which). The receptors derive from a middle-aged man who had recovered from COVID-19.

CDR3 in DNA: TGTGCCAGTAGTATTCCCTCTAGCGGGGGGGTCGGGGAGCTGTTTTTT. Translated: CASSIPSSGGVGELFF. The chain has TRBV19 and TRBJ2-2; TRBD2 aligns across 12 bases. The CDR3 is made up of 16 amino acids. The ends lost 3 bases at V and 7 bases at J; junction bases unmatched: 6. Germline CDR1 is LNHDA and CDR2 is SQIVND (reference sequence).

This chain links TRBV5-1 with TRBJ1-4, with 7 bases lining up with TRBD1. CDR3 size: 14 residues. CDR1 is SGHRS and CDR2 is YFSETQ in the germline V gene. J lost 7 bases, V lost 6 bases, and 9 bases had no gene match. For the CDR3, the DNA is TGCGCCAGCAACCTAGGGGGCCTGGGTGAAAAACTGTTTTTT. Residues: CASNLGGLGEKLFF.

The chain joins TRBV9 to TRBJ1-4; D is undetermined. Trimming left V 0 bases short and J 8 bases short, with 14 bases between. CDR3 length: 15 amino acids. CDR1 and CDR2 (germline): SGDLS, YYNGEE. CDR3 sequence reads: CASSVATVGAEKLFF. DNA of the CDR3: TGTGCCAGCAGCGTAGCTACGGTGGGAGCGGAAAAACTGTTTTTT.

This clone was recorded a few times. The rearrangement joins TRBV14 to TRBJ2-7; D is uncertain. The CDR3 totals 15 residues. Trimming pared 0 bases from V and 9 bases from J, leaving 18 bases between. Looked up from germline, CDR1 is SGHDN and CDR2 is FVKESK. CDR3: CASSQETGQAWVQYF. The DNA for the CDR3 is TGTGCCAGCAGCCAAGAAACCGGCCAAGCGTGGGTGCAGTACTTC. Together with reference TRBV14 and TRBJ2-7, the CDR3 gives the full variable domain: EAGVTQFPSHSVIEKGQTVTLRCDPISGHDNLYWYRRVMGKEIKFLLHFVKESKQDESGMPNNRFLAERTGGTYSTLKVQPAELEDSGVYFCASSQETGQAWVQYFGPGTRLTVT.

The J gene is TRBJ1-2, the V gene TRBV5-5; no clear D gene. The CDR3 length is 14 residues. The ends were cut back, 0 bases at V and 4 bases at J, with 10 bases in the middle. Germline CDR1 is SGHKS and CDR2 is YYEKEE (reference sequence). The CDR3 DNA reads TGTGCCAGCAGCTTGGGAGCCCCTTTCTATGGCTACACCTTC. Encoded protein: CASSLGAPFYGYTF.

This clone was counted a single time. The chain recombines TRBV19 with TRBJ1-1; TRBD1 aligns across 8 bases. The CDR3 sequence is 16 residues long. The V segment lost 7 bases and the J segment 1 base; nucleotides outside the gene matches: 11. CDR1 and CDR2 (germline): LNHDA, SQIVND (reference sequence). The CDR3 here is CASKTTGVPSNTEAFF. CDR3 sequence (DNA): TGTGCCAGTAAAACGACAGGGGTCCCTTCGAACACTGAAGCTTTCTTT.

This chain links TRBV5-1 with TRBJ1-1; 7 bases are shared with TRBD1. Germline V CDR1 and CDR2: SGHRS, YFSETQ. Trimming cost V 8 bases and J 5 bases; bases outside gene matches: 9. The CDR3 loop spans 13 amino acids. CDR3 residues: CASADRVRTEAFF. The CDR3 DNA sequence: TGCGCCAGTGCCGACAGGGTTCGGACTGAAGCTTTCTTT.

This rearrangement joins TRBV29-1 to TRBJ1-2; 8 positions agree with TRBD1. V dropped 7 bases and J dropped 5; count of bases not matched to a gene: 21. The length of the CDR3 is 17 residues. The germline V gene has CDR1 SQVTM and CDR2 ANQGSEA. The DNA of the CDR3 is TGCAGCGCTCAACACGACAGCGCATCCCGGGACAGGTATGGCTACACCTTC. It specifies CSAQHDSASRDRYGYTF.

This clone has only one observation. In nucleotides, the CDR3 is TGTGCCAGCAGCCCTAGACAGGGGATGTGGGAGACCCAGTACTTC. Its protein product is CASSPRQGMWETQYF. The chain is built from TRBV7-6 and TRBJ2-5; 8 nucleotides agree with TRBD1. The length of the CDR3 is 15 residues. CDR1 SGHVS and CDR2 FNYEAQ come from the germline V gene. With V trimmed by 5 bases and J by 5 bases, 10 bases remained unmatched.

In its sample, this clone was seen a few times. This sequence joins TRBV30 and TRBJ1-4; 10 nucleotides align to TRBD1. J lost 6 bases, V lost 1 base, and 5 bases had no gene match. CDR1 and CDR2 from the germline V gene are GTSNPN and SVGIG (reference sequence). CDR3 length equals 15 residues. The CDR3 bases are TGTGCCTGGAGTGGGGGGACAGGGGAATATGAAAAACTGTTTTTT. Protein: CAWSGGTGEYEKLFF.

The chain joins TRBV5-1 to TRBJ1-5, with 7 bases matching TRBD1. CDR3 length: 13 amino acids. V was clipped by 0 bases and J by 7 bases; unmatched bases: 1. Per the germline V gene, CDR1 is SGHRS and CDR2 is YFSETQ. The CDR3 loop reads CASSLEGAQPQHF. CDR3 DNA sequence: TGCGCCAGCAGCTTGGAGGGGGCGCAGCCCCAGCATTTT.

The chain carries TRBV2 and TRBJ1-5; D gene uncertain. The CDR3 contains 15 residues. Germline CDR1 SNHLY, CDR2 FYNNEI. The germline V and J ends were trimmed by 4 bases and 4 bases, with 14 bases remaining between them. CDR3 region: CASSGAGDRNQPQHF. The CDR3 DNA sequence: TGTGCCAGCAGTGGGGCCGGGGATCGGAATCAGCCCCAGCATTTT.

The chain joins TRBV18 to TRBJ1-6; D remains unclear. Trimming took 3 bases from V and 8 from J, leaving 8 bases between them. The CDR3 is 13 amino acids. Looked up from germline, CDR1 is KGHSH and CDR2 is LQKENI. CDR3 bases: TGTGCCAGCTCACCGGGTGAGGATTCACCCCTCCACTTT. Translated, it gives CASSPGEDSPLHF.

The chain employs TRBV28 and TRBJ2-1; 7 bases align to TRBD2. Germline assignment: CDR1 MDHEN and CDR2 SYDVKM. This CDR3 region has 14 residues. V lost 6 bases and J lost 7; bases outside the gene matches: 9. The CDR3 protein is CASSGGWVTNEQFF. CDR3 sequence (DNA): TGTGCCAGCAGCGGGGGGTGGGTTACAAATGAGCAGTTCTTC. The full variable domain, completed using reference TRBV28 and TRBJ2-1, is DVKVTQSSRYLVKRTGEKVFLECVQDMDHENMFWYRQDPGLGLRLIYFSYDVKMKEKGDIPEGYSVSREKKERFSLILESASTNQTSMYLCASSGGWVTNEQFFGPGTRLTVL.

The V gene is TRBV18, the J gene TRBJ2-1, with a tentative D call TRBD2 (7 bases). CDR1 is KGHSH, CDR2 LQKENI, per germline. This CDR3 contains 15 residues. The V gene lost 2 bases and the J gene lost 2 bases, with 10 bases spanning the gap. This chain's CDR3 is CASSPGGATYNEQFF. In DNA form, the CDR3 reads TGTGCCAGCTCACCAGGGGGGGCCACCTACAATGAGCAGTTCTTC.

The V call is TRBV2, the J call TRBJ1-5, with D unclear. Germline lookup yields CDR1 SNHLY and CDR2 FYNNEI. V was pared by 2 bases and J by 1 base, with 9 bases between. This CDR3 has 15 residues. The CDR3 DNA follows: TGTGCCAGCAGTGAAAGAGGGCAAAGCAATCAGCCCCAGCATTTT. Translation gives CASSERGQSNQPQHF. The variable domain in full, with the rest retrieved from reference TRBV2 and TRBJ1-5, is EPEVTQTPSHQVTQMGQEVILRCVPISNHLYFYWYRQILGQKVEFLVSFYNNEISEKSEIFDDQFSVERPDGSNFTLKIRSTKLEDSAMYFCASSERGQSNQPQHFGDGTRLSIL.

This sequence joins TRBV18 and TRBJ1-1; the match to TRBD1 covers 8 bases. The V and J ends lost 6 bases and 1 base, in that order; junction bases with no gene match: 4. Germline V gene sequence: CDR1 KGHSH, CDR2 LQKENI. The CDR3 extends over 14 amino acids. The CDR3 spells CASSSGQENTEAFF. The CDR3 DNA follows: TGTGCCAGCTCTTCGGGACAGGAGAACACTGAAGCTTTCTTT.

V is TRBV4-1 and J is TRBJ2-5; TRBD2 agrees at 11 bases. J was trimmed by 2 bases and V by 4 bases; bases with no gene match: 12. Germline CDR1 is MGHRA and CDR2 is YSYEKL. The CDR3 runs to 18 residues. The CDR3 DNA reads TGCGCCAGCAGCCTCGAAAGAACTAGCGGGGGAGTACAAGAGACCCAGTACTTC. Amino acids: CASSLERTSGGVQETQYF.

The V gene is TRBV2, the J gene TRBJ2-7; 10 positions agree with TRBD1. This CDR3 has 15 amino acids. Germline V gene lookup returns CDR1 SNHLY and CDR2 FYNNEI. V lost 6 bases to trimming and J lost 1 base; unmatched junction nucleotides: 6. CDR3 residues: CASRVRTGGSYEQYF. CDR3 DNA sequence: TGTGCCAGCAGAGTTAGGACAGGGGGTTCCTACGAGCAGTACTTC.

The chain couples TRBV5-4 to TRBJ1-5; D is unresolved. There are 18 residues in the CDR3. Trimming removed 7 bases from V and 0 bases from J, with 23 bases in between. Germline V gene sequence: CDR1 SGHNT, CDR2 YYREEE (reference sequence). CDR3 in DNA: TGTGCCAGCGCAGCCCCCAGGAAGGTAACCTATAGCAATCAGCCCCAGCATTTT. It translates to CASAAPRKVTYSNQPQHF.